Ten or more counts support the clone carrying this T cell receptor beta chain. These data come from a study of spatial heterogeneity in lung cancer. A distinct unique molecular identifier was carried by each TCR cDNA molecule. Each CDR3 protein gets one entry after TCRdb re-called the 5' RACE reads with MiXCR. The sample lists 60,000 to 85,000 distinct CDR3 sequences, over 7% seen once, with 1.5% to 2% in the top ten. Specified time point: blood at routine non-recurrence follow-up after resection. Whole RNA, which was extracted from tumor, nontumor lung tissue or frozen PBMC, was sequenced without any cell sorting. Germline-derived CDR1 and CDR2 are SGHNT and YYREEE (reference sequence). The CDR3 is made up of 15 amino acids. V lost 2 bases to trimming and J lost 0 bases, with 11 bases between them.

The clonotype was recovered from a female donor with early-stage non-small cell lung cancer. This chain uses TRBV5-4 with TRBJ1-2; D is uncertain. The specimen comprised PBMCs, sampled at follow-up. CDR3 protein: CASSLLGRANYGYTF. Here the CDR3 DNA reads TGTGCCAGCAGCTTATTGGGTAGGGCTAACTATGGCTACACCTTC.